One T cell receptor (beta chain) is described in this entry. Looked up from germline, CDR1 is SEHNR and CDR2 is FQNEAQ (reference sequence). Trimming took 4 bases from V and 6 from J; bases not matched to a gene: 9. The CDR3 is 16 amino acids. The data belong to a study of blood T cell repertoires in COVID-19. Study overall: The study drew acute and convalescent COVID-19 samples from the United States, Italy and Spain. T cells, B-cell-depleted T cells, or PBMCs supplied cDNA or gDNA.

Assay: immunoSEQ multiplex PCR; the TCRdb copy retains only in-frame clones and omits some. The sample includes roughly 260,000 clones, 75% to 90% of them seen just once. The clonotype originates from a woman aged 50 to 60 who had recovered from COVID-19. The sequenced sample was PBMCs or T cells enriched from blood (not recorded which). The V gene is TRBV7-9, the J gene TRBJ1-6; TRBD1 agrees at 7 bases. DNA of the CDR3: TGTGCCAGCAGCTCAGCCTACGGACAGGCTAATTCACCCCTCCACTTT. Translated: CASSSAYGQANSPLHF.